The 29 T cell receptor beta chains reported below all come from one sample, sequenced in a study of blood T cell repertoires in COVID-19. Assay used: immunoSEQ multiplex PCR; TCRdb lists only in-frame clones, some missing. The table records some 42,000 clones, around 91% of them present only once. Sequenced material: peripheral blood. These TCRs come from a man in his forties or fifties with active COVID-19.

The rearrangement uses TRBV24-1 and TRBJ1-6; maybe TRBD1 (5 bases). The V end was cut by 6 bases, the J end by 5 bases, with 10 bases between. CDR3 length equals 14 residues. CDR1 is KGHDR and CDR2 is SFDVKD in the germline V gene. CDR3 residues: CATSPAGNNSPLHF. CDR3 DNA sequence: TGTGCCACCAGTCCGGCAGGGAATAATTCACCCCTCCACTTT.

V is TRBV9 and J is TRBJ2-3; TRBD2 aligns across 10 bases. Trimming took 5 bases from V and 2 from J; bases not matched to a gene: 2. The length of the CDR3 is 14 residues. Germline lookup yields CDR1 SGDLS and CDR2 YYNGEE. In nucleotides, the CDR3 is TGTGCCAGCAGTCTAGCGGGGGTCACAGATACGCAGTATTTT. It codes for CASSLAGVTDTQYF.

The J gene is TRBJ1-6, the V gene TRBV7-9, with D unclear. From germline, CDR1 is SEHNR and CDR2 FQNEAQ (reference sequence). The CDR3 contains 15 residues. V lost 3 bases and J 3 bases, leaving 9 bases between the germline ends. The CDR3 nucleotides are TGTGCCAGCAGCTTTTCAGTCAGCTATAATTCACCCCTCCACTTT. Translated: CASSFSVSYNSPLHF.

J is TRBJ2-2 and V is TRBV5-1; perhaps TRBD2 as D (6 bases). Looked up from germline, CDR1 is SGHRS and CDR2 is YFSETQ. Trimming removed 5 bases at V and 4 bases at J, with 12 bases between. CDR3 size: 14 residues. CDR3 protein: CASREGSSTGELFF. The CDR3 coding sequence is TGCGCCAGCAGGGAGGGGTCTAGCACCGGGGAGCTGTTTTTT.

V is TRBV2 and J is TRBJ1-6, with TRBD1 matching 7 bases. Germline CDR1 and CDR2: SNHLY and FYNNEI. The ends lost 6 bases at V and 12 bases at J; junction bases unmatched: 8. This CDR3 comprises 13 residues. The CDR3 nucleotides read TGTGCCAGCAGACTGACAGGGTTCGAACCCCTCCACTTT. Amino acid sequence: CASRLTGFEPLHF.

This chain uses TRBV4-2 with TRBJ2-7, with D possibly TRBD1 on 5 matching bases. Germline CDR1 and CDR2: LGHNA and YNFKEQ. V lost 3 bases to trimming and J lost 2 bases, with 14 bases between them. The CDR3 totals 15 residues. CDR3 in amino acids: CASSQGLTEPYEQYF. The CDR3 coding sequence is TGTGCCAGCAGCCAGGGTTTGACAGAGCCCTACGAGCAGTACTTC.

The chain employs TRBV5-1 and TRBJ1-1; 7 bases are shared with TRBD1. The CDR3 extends over 13 amino acids. V trimming: 5 bases; J trimming: 0 bases; junction bases outside the gene matches: 1. Germline-derived CDR1 and CDR2 are SGHRS and YFSETQ. The CDR3 nucleotides read TGCGCCAGCAGGGACAGGATGAACACTGAAGCTTTCTTT. This codes for CASRDRMNTEAFF.

This rearrangement joins TRBV28 to TRBJ2-7; 7 nucleotides line up with TRBD2. The germline V gene encodes CDR1 MDHEN and CDR2 SYDVKM. The J segment lost 6 bases and the V segment lost 1 base, leaving 15 bases of the junction unmatched. CDR3 length: 17 residues. The DNA for the CDR3 is TGTGCCAGCAGTTTATTAGGGGAGGGAAGGGGAAGGAGCGAGCAGTACTTC. It specifies CASSLLGEGRGRSEQYF.

The chain has TRBV6-6 and TRBJ1-1; 11 nucleotides line up with TRBD1. Germline V gives CDR1 MNHNY, CDR2 SVGAGI (reference sequence). The CDR3 runs to 16 residues. J was trimmed by 0 bases and V by 6 bases; bases with no gene match: 6. The CDR3 loop reads CASRPRDRGMNTEAFF. The CDR3 nucleotides read TGTGCCAGCAGGCCACGGGACAGGGGGATGAACACTGAAGCTTTCTTT.

This chain joins TRBV2 and TRBJ1-2, with 9 bases identical to TRBD1. With 6 bases clipped from V and 7 bases from J, the junction kept 9 bases outside the gene matches. Per the germline V gene, CDR1 is SNHLY and CDR2 is FYNNEI. The CDR3 runs to 14 residues. The CDR3: CASRPGQGPGGYTF. In DNA form, the CDR3 reads TGTGCCAGCAGGCCGGGACAGGGTCCGGGTGGCTACACCTTC.

The chain combines TRBV6-1 with TRBJ1-3; D is uncertain. The length of the CDR3 is 15 residues. V lost 1 base and J 1 base, leaving 8 bases between the germline ends. CDR1 and CDR2 (germline): MNHNS, SASEGT. CDR3 loop: CASSEVRGSGNTIYF. The CDR3 nucleotides are TGTGCCAGCAGTGAAGTTAGAGGGTCTGGAAACACCATATATTTT.

The gene calls are TRBV6-5 and TRBJ2-7; 7 bases line up with TRBD2. J was trimmed by 7 bases and V by 7 bases; bases with no gene match: 10. The germline V gene has CDR1 MNHEY and CDR2 SVGAGI. The CDR3 totals 13 residues. The CDR3 here is CASTQGASGEQYF. The CDR3, as DNA: TGTGCCAGCACCCAAGGGGCTAGCGGAGAGCAGTACTTC.

V and J are TRBV19 and TRBJ2-3, with 10 bases that match TRBD2. The CDR3 length is 17 residues. The V gene end was trimmed by 6 bases and the J gene end by 1 base; junction bases not matched to a gene: 10. Germline V gene data show CDR1 as LNHDA and CDR2 as SQIVND (reference sequence). The CDR3 sequence: CASSIRTLAGGTDTQYF. The CDR3 DNA sequence: TGTGCCAGTAGCATCCGGACGCTAGCGGGGGGCACAGATACGCAGTATTTT.

This chain links TRBV6-7 with TRBJ1-1; D remains ambiguous. TRBV6-7 is known as an ORF, though its function is uncertain. The germline V and J ends were trimmed by 0 bases and 0 bases, with 5 bases remaining between them. The CDR3 is 14 amino acids. The CDR3 here is CASSYSYMNTEAFF. CDR3 DNA: TGTGCCAGCAGTTACTCGTACATGAACACTGAAGCTTTCTTT.

This rearrangement joins TRBV27 to TRBJ2-7; 9 bases agree with TRBD1. The V segment lost 7 bases and the J segment 5 bases; nucleotides outside the gene matches: 24. There are 19 residues in the CDR3. Germline CDR1 MNHEY, CDR2 SMNVEV (reference sequence). CDR3 coding DNA: TGTGCCAGCACCAACCTCCTCCGGGACAGGGCAATCTTCATCCACGAGCAGTACTTC. Its translation is CASTNLLRDRAIFIHEQYF.

The chain links TRBV27 to TRBJ1-2; TRBD1 aligns across 8 bases. The CDR3 length is 17 residues. J gave up 4 bases and V 4 bases, and 14 bases lay outside the gene matches. From germline, CDR1 is MNHEY and CDR2 SMNVEV (reference sequence). The CDR3 loop reads CASSSNSAGGAIYGYTF. The CDR3 region has the DNA TGTGCCAGCAGTTCAAATTCGGCAGGGGGCGCAATCTATGGCTACACCTTC.

The genes are TRBV7-9 and TRBJ2-3; TRBD2 matches at 8 bases. The V gene's germline CDR1 is SEHNR and CDR2 FQNEAQ (reference sequence). Losses at the gene ends were 0 bases for V and 4 bases for J; bases not matched to a gene: 6. The length of the CDR3 is 16 residues. CDR3 in amino acids: CASSLALSGGSDTQYF. The CDR3 region has the DNA TGTGCCAGCAGCTTAGCGCTGAGCGGGGGATCAGATACGCAGTATTTT. The variable domain in full, completed from reference TRBV7-9 and TRBJ2-3, reads DTGVSQNPRHKITKRGQNVTFRCDPISEHNRLYWYRQTLGQGPEFLTYFQNEAQLEKSRLLSDRFSAERPKGSFSTLEIQRTEQGDSAMYLCASSLALSGGSDTQYFGPGTRLTVL.

The chain recombines TRBV6-6 with TRBJ1-2, with 7 bases fitting TRBD1. The germline CDR1 and CDR2 sequences are MNHNY and SVGAGI (reference sequence). The CDR3 length is 14 residues. The V and J ends lost 5 bases and 4 bases, in that order; junction bases with no gene match: 7. The CDR3 DNA reads TGTGCCAGCAGTGGGAAAGGGACAGCCTATGGCTACACCTTC. Amino acids: CASSGKGTAYGYTF.

The chain couples TRBV14 to TRBJ2-5; D is ambiguous. Germline CDR1 and CDR2: SGHDN and FVKESK. V dropped 1 base and J dropped 7 bases, with 10 bases sitting between them. The CDR3 is 13 residues long. CDR3 sequence: CASSQVAHGTQYF. CDR3 in DNA: TGTGCCAGCAGCCAAGTGGCCCATGGGACCCAGTACTTC.

The rearrangement uses TRBV7-9 and TRBJ1-2; 8 bases line up with TRBD1. This CDR3 contains 14 residues. Germline V gene sequence: CDR1 SEHNR, CDR2 FQNEAQ (reference sequence). The ends lost 4 bases at V and 6 bases at J; junction bases unmatched: 7. In DNA, the CDR3 is TGTGCCAGCAGCTCCGACAGGGGCCGCAATGGCTACACCTTC. Translating it yields CASSSDRGRNGYTF. The whole variable domain, remainder taken from reference TRBV7-9 and TRBJ1-2, is DTGVSQNPRHKITKRGQNVTFRCDPISEHNRLYWYRQTLGQGPEFLTYFQNEAQLEKSRLLSDRFSAERPKGSFSTLEIQRTEQGDSAMYLCASSSDRGRNGYTFGSGTRLTVV.

This sequence joins TRBV12-3 or TRBV12-4 and TRBJ2-7; perhaps TRBD2 as D (7 bases). The V and J ends lost 7 bases and 3 bases respectively, with 13 bases between them. CDR3 size: 13 residues. CDR3: CASTRGGGYEQYF. In DNA form, the CDR3 reads TGTGCCAGCACTAGAGGGGGGGGCTACGAGCAGTACTTC.

The genes are TRBV7-9 and TRBJ2-1, with TRBD2 matching over 15 bases. Trimming removed 6 bases from V and 13 bases from J; junction bases left unmatched: 13. The germline V gene has CDR1 SEHNR and CDR2 FQNEAQ (reference sequence). The CDR3 is 16 residues long. As DNA, the CDR3 is TGTGCCAGCAGGCTATCTGTGGGACTAGCGGGGGGAACTCAGTTCTTC. This encodes CASRLSVGLAGGTQFF.

This clone appeared a single time. The chain carries TRBV25-1 and TRBJ1-1, with D unresolved. The V gene's germline CDR1 is MGHDK and CDR2 SYGVNS. CDR3 size: 16 residues. V lost 8 bases and J 6 bases, leaving 25 bases between the germline ends. CDR3 amino acids: CASPRSFRQPYPEAFF. CDR3 coding DNA: TGTGCCAGCCCTAGATCCTTCCGGCAGCCGTACCCTGAAGCTTTCTTT.

The chain joins TRBV2 to TRBJ1-6; tentative D call: TRBD1 (6 bases). Between the trimmed V and J ends, which lost 7 bases and 7 bases, there was a span of 11 bases. CDR3 length: 13 amino acids. The germline gives CDR1 SNHLY, CDR2 FYNNEI. CDR3 DNA sequence: TGTGCCAGCAAGCTAGACAGGAATTCACCCCTCCACTTT. The encoded protein is CASKLDRNSPLHF.

This clone appeared once. The J gene is TRBJ2-7, the V gene TRBV5-1, with 8 bases identical to TRBD2. J lost 2 bases, V lost 3 bases, and 7 bases had no gene match. The CDR3 is made up of 15 amino acids. The germline CDR1 and CDR2 sequences are SGHRS and YFSETQ. CDR3 residues: CASSSLAGPTYEQYF. CDR3 DNA sequence: TGCGCCAGCAGCTCCTTAGCGGGACCAACCTACGAGCAGTACTTC.

The chain recombines TRBV29-1 with TRBJ1-2; no reliable D call. Germline CDR1 SQVTM, CDR2 ANQGSEA. V lost 3 bases and J lost 8, with 7 bases in between. This CDR3 has 10 amino acids. CDR3 sequence (DNA): TGCAGCGTTGAGGGCGACGGCTACACCTTC. It codes for CSVEGDGYTF.

This clone has a single count. CDR3 loop: CASSDRQRSGELFF. The DNA for the CDR3 is TGTGCCAGCAGTGATAGACAACGTTCGGGGGAGCTGTTTTTT. V is TRBV2 and J is TRBJ2-2; D call uncertain. Trimming stripped 3 bases from V and 8 bases from J, with 13 bases between. The CDR3 totals 14 residues. CDR1 and CDR2 (germline): SNHLY, FYNNEI.

This clone was detected once. The chain recombines TRBV27 with TRBJ2-5, with D tentatively TRBD2 (7 bases). The V gene lost 2 bases and the J gene lost 7 bases, with 14 bases spanning the gap. Germline V lookup: CDR1 MNHEY, CDR2 SMNVEV (reference sequence). This CDR3 spans 14 amino acids. CDR3 region: CASSLSVGGGTQYF. CDR3 DNA: TGTGCCAGCAGTTTAAGCGTGGGAGGGGGGACCCAGTACTTC.

The V call is TRBV27, the J call TRBJ2-2, with 8 bases aligning to TRBD2. The junction had 9 bases not matched to a gene; V was cut back by 2 bases and J by 4 bases. The CDR3 extends over 17 amino acids. In germline, CDR1 is MNHEY, CDR2 SMNVEV (reference sequence). The CDR3 region has the DNA TGTGCCAGCAGTTTAGCTGGCGGGGGGACAAGCACCGGGGAGCTGTTTTTT. Protein product: CASSLAGGGTSTGELFF.